This record looks at one T cell receptor (beta chain) sequence and its context. Its specificity is unknown. Vbeta (60) and Jbeta (13) primers were used in the PCR. The table came from immunoSEQ multiplex PCR; TCRdb's copy has only in-frame clones and leaves some out. In the table there are approximately 150,000 clones, 75% to 80% of which are singletons. The data belong to a study of cytomegalovirus exposure and HLA in healthy donors. Study outcomes and limitations: Being productive about 87% or about 30% of the time was typical of most TCR beta V segments in an earlier analysis. TCR beta V- and J-gene trimming was later associated with a missense DCLRE1C variant.

Trimming took 7 bases from V and 2 from J, leaving 15 bases between them. This CDR3 is 15 amino acids long. The germline CDR1 and CDR2 sequences are MNHNS and SASEGT. The TCR originated in a male donor in good health and CMV-seronegative. The sequencing sample was made of PBMCs. The chain couples TRBV6-1 to TRBJ1-5; D is possibly TRBD1 (5 bases). The CDR3 is CASILRGTGNQPQHF. The CDR3 bases are TGTGCCAGCATTTTACGGGGGACGGGCAATCAGCCCCAGCATTTT.